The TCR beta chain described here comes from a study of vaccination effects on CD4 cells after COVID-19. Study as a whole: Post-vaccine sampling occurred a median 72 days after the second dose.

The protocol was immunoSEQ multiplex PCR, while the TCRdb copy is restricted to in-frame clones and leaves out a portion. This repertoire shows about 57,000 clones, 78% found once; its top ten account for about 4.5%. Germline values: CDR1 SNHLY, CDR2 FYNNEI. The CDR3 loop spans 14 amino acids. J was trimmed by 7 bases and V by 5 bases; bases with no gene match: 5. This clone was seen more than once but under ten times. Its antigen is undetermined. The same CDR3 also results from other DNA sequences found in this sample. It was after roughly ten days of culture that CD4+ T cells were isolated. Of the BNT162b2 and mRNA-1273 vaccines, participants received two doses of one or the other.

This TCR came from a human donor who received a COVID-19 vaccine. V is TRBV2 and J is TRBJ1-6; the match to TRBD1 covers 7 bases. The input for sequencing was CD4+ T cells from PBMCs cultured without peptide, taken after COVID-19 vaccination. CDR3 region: CASSLGQSNSPLHF. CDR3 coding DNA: TGTGCCAGCAGTCTGGGACAGTCAAATTCACCCCTCCACTTT.